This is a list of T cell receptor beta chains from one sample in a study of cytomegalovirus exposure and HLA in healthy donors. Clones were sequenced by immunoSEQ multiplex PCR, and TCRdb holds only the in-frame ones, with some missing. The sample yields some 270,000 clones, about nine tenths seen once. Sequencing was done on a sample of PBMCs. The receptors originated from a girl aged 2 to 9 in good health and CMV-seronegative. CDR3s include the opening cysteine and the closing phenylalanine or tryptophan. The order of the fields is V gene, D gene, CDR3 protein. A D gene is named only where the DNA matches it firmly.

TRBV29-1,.,CSSGHVEETQYF
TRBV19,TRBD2,CASSIFGTSGLTDTQYF
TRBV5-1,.,CASSPRGTGSSSGANVLTF
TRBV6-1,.,CASSPTGRGNQPQHF
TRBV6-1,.,CASRSGVTDTQYF
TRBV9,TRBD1,CASSVVRPADRPIPNTEAFF
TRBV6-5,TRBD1,CASSYSGQPNTEAFF
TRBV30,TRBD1,CAWSDLTGDYYGYTF
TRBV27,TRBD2,CASSPETSGHIIGTGELFF
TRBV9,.,CASSVAAGNTGELFF
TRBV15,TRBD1,CATSRDRTGRGAFF
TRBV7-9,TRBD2,CASRPGGALYEQYF
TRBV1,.,CTSSQGGTPHVSYTF
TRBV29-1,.,CSVGERGYGYTF
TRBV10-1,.,CASSGGTYEQYF
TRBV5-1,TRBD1,CASSEDRGGTEAFF
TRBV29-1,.,CSVEEGQEQYF
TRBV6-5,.,CASSVVLYRVEKLFF
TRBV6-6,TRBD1,CASSAGTGWNTEAFF
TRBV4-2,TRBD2,CASSQDLVLAGEGETQYF
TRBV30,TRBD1,CAWSVRQGTEAFF
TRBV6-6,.,CASNRGSTNEKLFF
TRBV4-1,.,CASSQDFESTAAGADTQYF
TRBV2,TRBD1,CASSKGGQAYEQYF
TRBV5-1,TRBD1,CASSPGQGDIQYF
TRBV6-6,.,CASLGSASIQHF
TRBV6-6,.,CASSSPNLITDTEAFF
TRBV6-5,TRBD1,CASTPGQGKSSPLHF
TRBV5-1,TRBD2,CASSLGLAGGPNTQYF
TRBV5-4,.,CVSSLGGGAGDKNIQYF
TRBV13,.,CASSGAGTPANEQYF
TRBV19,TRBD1,CASSSGQGGLNTEAFF
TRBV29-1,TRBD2,CSILGASGKQETQYF
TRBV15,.,CATSRDRYRARNTQYF
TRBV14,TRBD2,CASSQGPAGGRSDTQYF
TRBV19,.,CASSPGPGKPQHF
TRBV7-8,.,CASSSLNEKLFF
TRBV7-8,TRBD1,CASSLAGQGGDGYTF
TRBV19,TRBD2,CASSIAAGGPSVYEQYF
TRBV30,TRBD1,CAWSVPGGLGNTIYF
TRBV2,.,CASSLSVTGELFF
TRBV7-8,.,CASRQDSGANVLTF
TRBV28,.,CASNRGGQETQYF
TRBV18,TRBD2,CASSPPGSGHVDRNEQFF
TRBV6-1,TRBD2,CASSEPIGTSGGLQYF
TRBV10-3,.,CAISALVVRGYNEQFF
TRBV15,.,CATSRDLGAAETQYF
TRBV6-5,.,CASRSDFPTPGYTF
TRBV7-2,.,CASSSVGPFLSTDTQYF
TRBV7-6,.,CATLGQNTEAFF
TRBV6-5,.,CASSLSQGNEQFF
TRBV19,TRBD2,CASRGTSGSNEQFF
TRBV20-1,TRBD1,CSGPGGRGYTF